A single sample is the source of the 23 T cell receptor beta chains below, sequenced in a study of CD8+CD57+ T cells in acquired aplastic anemia. Genomic DNA acted as the template from which TCR beta VDJ combination and CDR3 sequence profiling were carried out. TCRdb reprocessed the reads via MiXCR and lists one record per CDR3 protein. The data show under 350,000 distinct CDR3 sequences, under 65% seen once. Those patients picked for sequencing had displayed CD8+CD57+ cell expansion on flow cytometry. The source material was sorted CD4+, CD8+, or CD8+CD57+ T cells (not recorded which) from PBMCs. The receptors derive from a human donor with aplastic anemia.

This clonotype appeared many times. The chain recombines TRBV6-1 with TRBJ2-3, with D perhaps matching TRBD1 (6 bases). The germline V and J ends were trimmed by 6 bases and 0 bases, with 16 bases remaining between them. The CDR3 is 16 amino acids. CDR1 and CDR2 (germline): MNHNS, SASEGT. This chain's CDR3 is CASSLSRTDSTDTQYF. CDR3 nucleotides: TGTGCCAGCAGCCTATCCAGGACAGATAGCACAGATACGCAGTATTTT.

This clonotype was picked up a small number of times. A much more abundant neighbour one base away suggests this may be a read error. The chain joins TRBV12-3 or TRBV12-4 to TRBJ1-4; tentatively, D is TRBD1 (6 bases). CDR3 length: 15 residues. V lost 5 bases and J lost 7, with 17 bases in between. The CDR3 reads CASSPGQSEREKLFF. As DNA, the CDR3 is TGTGCCAGCAGTCCAGGACAGTCGGAACGTGAAAAACTGTTTTTT.

This sequence joins TRBV20-1 and TRBJ1-6, with D uncertain. The germline V gene has CDR1 DFQATT and CDR2 SNEGSKA (reference sequence). Between the trimmed V and J ends, which lost 6 bases and 7 bases, there was a span of 16 bases. This CDR3 contains 14 residues. The CDR3 sequence: CSATQVTMNSPLHF. CDR3 DNA: TGCAGTGCAACCCAGGTCACCATGAATTCACCCCTCCACTTT.

Many counts were recorded for this clonotype. This rearrangement joins TRBV6-1 to TRBJ2-1, with 11 bases fitting TRBD2. Germline V gene sequence: CDR1 MNHNS, CDR2 SASEGT. With V trimmed by 5 bases and J by 7 bases, 10 bases remained unmatched. CDR3 size: 16 residues. CDR3 in DNA: TGTGCCAGCAGTCAACCCACTAGCGGGAGCGGGAATGAGCAGTTCTTC. This sequence encodes CASSQPTSGSGNEQFF.

The V gene is TRBV7-2, the J gene TRBJ1-5; D is uncertain. The CDR3 is 14 residues long. Deletions cut 1 base from V and 9 bases from J, with 13 bases between. Germline V gene sequence: CDR1 SGHTA, CDR2 FQGNSA. CDR3 DNA: TGTGCCAGCAGCTTAGTCACCTTCGGCGGGCCCCAGCATTTT. This codes for CASSLVTFGGPQHF.

This clonotype was found many times. The J gene is TRBJ2-6, the V gene TRBV7-8, with 7 bases that match TRBD2. There are 17 residues in the CDR3. The V gene's germline CDR1 is SGHVS and CDR2 FQNEAQ. Losses at the gene ends were 5 bases for V and 2 bases for J; bases not matched to a gene: 9. CDR3: CASSPLAGRAGANVLTF. The CDR3, as DNA: TGTGCCAGCAGCCCCCTTGCAGGGAGGGCTGGGGCCAACGTCCTGACTTTC.

This clonotype has just a few counts. A much bigger clone sits one base away, suggesting this may be a read error. The V call is TRBV7-8, the J call TRBJ2-7; the D is unclear. The CDR3 length is 9 residues. With 4 bases removed from V and 5 bases from J, the gap between germline ends came to 0 bases. Per germline, CDR1 SGHVS and CDR2 FQNEAQ. The CDR3 DNA follows: TGTGCCAGCAGCTACGAGCAGTACTTC. It specifies CASSYEQYF. The full variable domain, completed using reference TRBV7-8 and TRBJ2-7, is GAGVSQSPRYKVAKRGQDVALRCDPISGHVSLFWYQQALGQGPEFLTYFQNEAQLDKSGLPSDRFFAERPEGSVSTLKIQRTQQEDSAVYLCASSYEQYFGPGTRLTVT.

This clonotype was counted at least ten times. The chain couples TRBV6-5 to TRBJ1-2; 7 nucleotides agree with TRBD1. CDR1 MNHEY and CDR2 SVGAGI come from the germline V gene. This CDR3 contains 14 residues. With V trimmed by 4 bases and J by 6 bases, 8 bases remained unmatched. CDR3 DNA sequence: TGTGCCAGCAGTTCCGAACAGGGGCTTGATGGCTACACCTTC. Its protein product is CASSSEQGLDGYTF.

CDR3 protein: CASSLTSEGAGGRETQYF. The CDR3 DNA sequence: TGTGCCAGCAGCTTAACCTCGGAGGGGGCGGGGGGGCGAGAGACCCAGTACTTC. The rearrangement joins TRBV7-9 to TRBJ2-5, with 9 nucleotides matching TRBD2. CDR1 and CDR2 (germline): SEHNR, FQNEAQ (reference sequence). V was clipped by 2 bases and J by 4 bases; unmatched bases: 14. CDR3 length equals 18 residues.

The J gene is TRBJ2-7, the V gene TRBV5-1; 16 nucleotides agree with TRBD2. There are 15 residues in the CDR3. Germline-derived CDR1 and CDR2 are SGHRS and YFSETQ. The V gene end was trimmed by 4 bases and the J gene end by 9 bases; junction bases not matched to a gene: 7. This chain's CDR3 is CASSKGTSGRAGQYF. The CDR3 nucleotides are TGCGCCAGCAGCAAAGGGACTAGCGGGAGGGCCGGGCAGTACTTC. The complete variable domain, with remaining parts taken from reference TRBV5-1 and TRBJ2-7, reads KAGVTQTPRYLIKTRGQQVTLSCSPISGHRSVSWYQQTPGQGLQFLFEYFSETQRNKGNFPGRFSGRQFSNSRSEMNVSTLELGDSALYLCASSKGTSGRAGQYFGPGTRLTVT.

This clonotype was detected ten times or more. J is TRBJ1-5 and V is TRBV12-3 or TRBV12-4, with 10 bases that match TRBD1. The CDR3 sequence is 14 residues long. The trim removed 6 bases at V and 6 bases at J, leaving 5 bases unmatched. CDR3 bases: TGTGCCAGCAGCCCTGGACAGGGGGGTCAGCCCCAGCATTTT. Protein: CASSPGQGGQPQHF.

The chain uses TRBV7-8 and TRBJ1-5; D is unresolved. In germline, CDR1 is SGHVS, CDR2 FQNEAQ. The V end lost 3 bases, the J end lost 2 bases, and 17 bases lay between the germline ends. This CDR3 contains 17 residues. The CDR3 spells CASSFLNGRLGNQPQHF. DNA of the CDR3: TGTGCCAGCAGCTTCTTAAATGGACGATTAGGCAATCAGCCCCAGCATTTT.

This sequence joins TRBV29-1 and TRBJ2-7; 7 bases line up with TRBD1. CDR1 is SQVTM and CDR2 is ANQGSEA in the germline V gene. Trimming at V came to 5 bases and at J to 9 bases, leaving 7 bases not matched to a gene. The CDR3 runs to 11 residues. In nucleotides, the CDR3 is TGCAGCGTTTATGGACAGGTGGGGCAGTACTTC. Translated: CSVYGQVGQYF.

This chain uses TRBV6-5 with TRBJ2-1, with D unclear. The germline V gene encodes CDR1 MNHEY and CDR2 SVGAGI. The CDR3 is 12 residues long. Trimming removed 5 bases at V and 4 bases at J, with 6 bases between. Written as DNA, the CDR3 is TGTGCCAGCAGTACCTCGTACAATGAGCAGTTCTTC. It yields the protein CASSTSYNEQFF.

This clonotype was found a few times. In this CDR3 the conserved last residue, phenylalanine or tryptophan, is missing, so a read error is likely. CDR3 DNA sequence: TGTGCCAGCGGCAATGGACGGTACACTGAAGCTTTCCTT. Its protein product is CASGNGRYTEAFL. The rearrangement links TRBV12-3 or TRBV12-4 to TRBJ1-1, with D unclear. V was pared by 8 bases and J by 3 bases, with 13 bases between. CDR3 length: 13 residues.

This clonotype was observed a handful of times. The V and J genes are TRBV5-8 and TRBJ1-4; D may be TRBD1 (5 bases). With 9 bases removed from V and 7 bases from J, the gap between germline ends came to 19 bases. Germline V CDR1 and CDR2: SGHTS, YDEGEE. This CDR3 has 14 amino acids. CDR3: CAITTGSGGEKLFF. The CDR3 DNA is TGTGCCATCACTACCGGGAGCGGGGGTGAAAAACTGTTTTTT.

The chain uses TRBV9 and TRBJ2-1; perhaps TRBD2 as D (5 bases). There are 13 residues in the CDR3. Germline V gene lookup returns CDR1 SGDLS and CDR2 YYNGEE. Trimming shortened V by 0 bases and J by 8 bases, and 9 bases separated the two germline ends. This CDR3 is CASSVGRGYEQFF. The CDR3 DNA is TGTGCCAGCAGCGTAGGACGGGGTTATGAGCAGTTCTTC.

This clonotype occurred many times. The chain links TRBV29-1 to TRBJ1-1; 9 positions match TRBD1. Trimming at V came to 6 bases and at J to 4 bases, leaving 9 bases not matched to a gene. Germline CDR1 SQVTM, CDR2 ANQGSEA. There are 14 residues in the CDR3. CDR3 amino acids: CSVKKQGAGTEAFF. The CDR3 DNA follows: TGCAGCGTCAAAAAACAGGGGGCTGGCACTGAAGCTTTCTTT. Full variable domain (outside the CDR3, taken from reference TRBV29-1 and TRBJ1-1): SAVISQKPSRDICQRGTSLTIQCQVDSQVTMMFWYRQQPGQSLTLIATANQGSEATYESGFVIDKFPISRPNLTFSTLTVSNMSPEDSSIYLCSVKKQGAGTEAFFGQGTRLTVV.

The CDR3 region has the DNA TGTGCCAGCAGCCAACCGGTGGGAAGCTCCTACAATGAGCAGTTCTTC. Encoded protein: CASSQPVGSSYNEQFF. This chain connects TRBV14 to TRBJ2-1, with D uncertain. This CDR3 comprises 16 residues. V shed 2 bases and J shed 0 bases, with 11 bases lying between them. The V gene's germline CDR1 is SGHDN and CDR2 FVKESK.

The chain combines TRBV20-1 with TRBJ1-1; D call uncertain. Germline CDR1 reads DFQATT; CDR2 reads SNEGSKA (reference sequence). This CDR3 contains 11 residues. V lost 6 bases to trimming and J lost 4 bases, with 9 bases between them. CDR3 residues: CSAIAGTEAFF. In DNA form, the CDR3 reads TGCAGTGCCATTGCAGGCACTGAAGCTTTCTTT.

The rearrangement uses TRBV14 and TRBJ1-2, with D hard to call. CDR1 is SGHDN, CDR2 FVKESK, per germline. Between the trimmed V and J ends, which lost 1 base and 5 bases, there was a span of 8 bases. The CDR3 is 13 amino acids. Written as DNA, the CDR3 is TGTGCCAGCAGCCAAGCCATCGAGTATGGCTACACCTTC. Encoded protein: CASSQAIEYGYTF.

V gene TRBV24-1 combines with J gene TRBJ2-7, with a weak D call TRBD2 (5 bases). V lost 5 bases to trimming and J lost 6 bases, with 10 bases between them. Per the germline V gene, CDR1 is KGHDR and CDR2 is SFDVKD. This CDR3 spans 12 amino acids. The chain's CDR3 is CATSVASGEQYF. The CDR3 DNA is TGTGCCACCAGTGTAGCGTCTGGCGAGCAGTACTTC.

This chain links TRBV7-9 with TRBJ1-1; D is possibly TRBD1 (5 bases). The V gene lost 7 bases and the J gene lost 1 base, with 16 bases spanning the gap. The CDR3 extends over 15 amino acids. In germline, CDR1 is SEHNR, CDR2 FQNEAQ (reference sequence). CDR3 nucleotide sequence: TGTGCCAGCACCCCTGGGGGTGGACCGAACACTGAAGCTTTCTTT. Residues: CASTPGGGPNTEAFF.